A selection of T cell receptor beta chains follows, all from one sample in a study of T cell responses to AZD1222 COVID-19 vaccine. Data came from immunoSEQ multiplex PCR; TCRdb stores just in-frame clones and leaves some out. This table has 90,000 to 130,000 clones, roughly 90% appearing once. The sample was peripheral blood, taken on day 0 of MenACWY control vaccination. The receptors derive from an adult in good health. Each CDR3 is given with its conserved first and last residue. A D gene is named only where the DNA matches it firmly. The size entry is marked missing in some rows and otherwise reads once, few, many or a size class.

v_gene: TRBV27; d_gene: NA; j_gene: TRBJ1-5; abundance: once; CDR3nt: TGTGCCAGCAGTCTCACCAAAGTGGGCAATCAGCCCCAGCATTTT; CDR3aa: CASSLTKVGNQPQHF
v_gene: TRBV6-5; d_gene: TRBD2; j_gene: TRBJ2-1; abundance: NA; CDR3nt: TGTGCCAGCAGTTATTTTACGGGGGGGAATGAGCAGTTCTTC; CDR3aa: CASSYFTGGNEQFF
v_gene: TRBV28; d_gene: TRBD1; j_gene: TRBJ2-2; abundance: NA; CDR3nt: TGTGCCAGCAAGAACTTGGACAGGACCACCGGGGAGCTGTTTTTT; CDR3aa: CASKNLDRTTGELFF
v_gene: TRBV27; d_gene: NA; j_gene: TRBJ2-7; abundance: NA; CDR3nt: TGTGCCAGCAGTTTATCGGGATGGGGAAACGAGCAGTACTTC; CDR3aa: CASSLSGWGNEQYF
v_gene: TRBV5-1; d_gene: NA; j_gene: TRBJ2-1; abundance: NA; CDR3nt: TGCGCCAGCAGCTTGAACCCCTCTGGGAGTGAGCAGTTCTTC; CDR3aa: CASSLNPSGSEQFF
v_gene: TRBV19; d_gene: NA; j_gene: TRBJ2-5; abundance: NA; CDR3nt: TGTGCCAGTAGTAGCCAGGAAGAGACCCAGTACTTC; CDR3aa: CASSSQEETQYF
v_gene: TRBV6-5; d_gene: TRBD1; j_gene: TRBJ2-7; abundance: NA; CDR3nt: TGTGCCAGCAGTTACCAGGACAGGGGAGGGGGCGAGCAGTACTTC; CDR3aa: CASSYQDRGGGEQYF
v_gene: TRBV5-1; d_gene: TRBD1; j_gene: TRBJ2-7; abundance: NA; CDR3nt: TGCGCCAGCAGGACGGGACAGGATTACGAGCAGTACTTC; CDR3aa: CASRTGQDYEQYF
v_gene: TRBV5-1; d_gene: TRBD2; j_gene: TRBJ2-2; abundance: NA; CDR3nt: TGCGCCAGCAGCTCTAGCGGACCGAACACCGGGGAGCTGTTTTTT; CDR3aa: CASSSSGPNTGELFF
v_gene: TRBV18; d_gene: TRBD2; j_gene: TRBJ2-7; abundance: NA; CDR3nt: TGTGCCAGCTCACCACCGTGGACTAGCGGGTACGAGCAGTACTTC; CDR3aa: CASSPPWTSGYEQYF
v_gene: TRBV7-3; d_gene: NA; j_gene: TRBJ1-1; abundance: NA; CDR3nt: TGTGCCAGCAGCGTTACCCCAGGGAGTGGAACTGAAGCTTTCTTT; CDR3aa: CASSVTPGSGTEAFF
v_gene: TRBV11-2; d_gene: NA; j_gene: TRBJ1-2; abundance: NA; CDR3nt: TGTGCCAGCAGCTTAGATAGGCATAACTATGGCTACACCTTC; CDR3aa: CASSLDRHNYGYTF
v_gene: TRBV6-2/TRBV6-3; d_gene: NA; j_gene: TRBJ1-1; abundance: once; CDR3nt: TGTGCCAGCAGTTATAGCAGGAACTTTATGAACACTGAAGCTTTCTTT; CDR3aa: CASSYSRNFMNTEAFF
v_gene: TRBV2; d_gene: NA; j_gene: TRBJ1-4; abundance: once; CDR3nt: TGTGCCAGCAGTGAAGGACCCGGTCCTTACGGGGAAAAACTGTTTTTT; CDR3aa: CASSEGPGPYGEKLFF
v_gene: TRBV3-1/TRBV3-2; d_gene: TRBD1; j_gene: TRBJ1-1; abundance: NA; CDR3nt: TGTGCCAGCAGCCAGGGGGACAGGCTGAACACTGAAGCTTTCTTT; CDR3aa: CASSQGDRLNTEAFF
v_gene: TRBV12-3/TRBV12-4; d_gene: NA; j_gene: TRBJ1-6; abundance: NA; CDR3nt: TGTGCCAGCAGTGTATCGCTTTCACCCCTCCACTTT; CDR3aa: CASSVSLSPLHF
v_gene: TRBV2; d_gene: TRBD1; j_gene: TRBJ1-1; abundance: NA; CDR3nt: TGTGCCAGCAGTGAAAGGGGTAGGGGACAGGGACGGGAAGCTTTCTTT; CDR3aa: CASSERGRGQGREAFF
v_gene: TRBV13; d_gene: NA; j_gene: TRBJ1-2; abundance: once; CDR3nt: TGTGCCAGCAGCTTGGGGGGGCGGGTCGTCCATGGCTACACCTTC; CDR3aa: CASSLGGRVVHGYTF
v_gene: TRBV6-2/TRBV6-3; d_gene: NA; j_gene: TRBJ1-2; abundance: NA; CDR3nt: TGTGCCAGCAGTTACTCGGGGGACTATGGCTACACCTTC; CDR3aa: CASSYSGDYGYTF
v_gene: TRBV12-5; d_gene: TRBD1; j_gene: TRBJ2-3; abundance: NA; CDR3nt: TGTGCTAGTGGTTTGGTACTAGGGGGCGTCACAGATACGCAGTATTTT; CDR3aa: CASGLVLGGVTDTQYF
v_gene: TRBV6-5; d_gene: NA; j_gene: TRBJ1-2; abundance: once; CDR3nt: TGTGCCAGCAGTTACTCCCAGGGCCCGATCTATGGCTACACCTTC; CDR3aa: CASSYSQGPIYGYTF
v_gene: TRBV6-7; d_gene: NA; j_gene: TRBJ1-1; abundance: NA; CDR3nt: TGTGCCAGCAGTCTTTATGTCCCTGAAGCTTTCTTT; CDR3aa: CASSLYVPEAFF
v_gene: TRBV9; d_gene: NA; j_gene: TRBJ2-3; abundance: few; CDR3nt: TGTGCCAGCAGCGCACCGGACACCTCTAGCACAGATACGCAGTATTTT; CDR3aa: CASSAPDTSSTDTQYF
v_gene: TRBV7-8; d_gene: TRBD1; j_gene: TRBJ1-1; abundance: NA; CDR3nt: TGTGCCAGCAGCACCTTCGACAGGGGCACTGAAGCTTTCTTT; CDR3aa: CASSTFDRGTEAFF
v_gene: TRBV9; d_gene: NA; j_gene: TRBJ2-2; abundance: NA; CDR3nt: TGTGCCAGCAGCCCAACCCCGGAGCCTGCCACCGGGGAGCTGTTTTTT; CDR3aa: CASSPTPEPATGELFF
v_gene: TRBV7-8; d_gene: NA; j_gene: TRBJ1-5; abundance: few; CDR3nt: TGTGCCAGCAGCTTAGAAAGGGGGATAGGGCAGCCCCAGCATTTT; CDR3aa: CASSLERGIGQPQHF
v_gene: TRBV6-2/TRBV6-3; d_gene: TRBD2; j_gene: TRBJ2-1; abundance: NA; CDR3nt: TGTGCCAGCAGTTACCCCTACAGACTAGCTCGTAATGAGCAGTTCTTC; CDR3aa: CASSYPYRLARNEQFF
v_gene: TRBV27; d_gene: TRBD1; j_gene: TRBJ2-1; abundance: NA; CDR3nt: TGTGCCAGCAGTTTAAAGGGGGCGAATGAGCAGTTCTTC; CDR3aa: CASSLKGANEQFF
v_gene: TRBV7-3; d_gene: TRBD1; j_gene: TRBJ2-2; abundance: NA; CDR3nt: TGTGCCAGCAGCTTAAATGGCGCGACAGGGGGACCCGGGGAGCTGTTTTTT; CDR3aa: CASSLNGATGGPGELFF
v_gene: TRBV29-1; d_gene: TRBD1; j_gene: TRBJ2-7; abundance: NA; CDR3nt: TGCAGCGTGGACAGGGGGCGAGAGCAGTACTTC; CDR3aa: CSVDRGREQYF
v_gene: TRBV5-8; d_gene: TRBD1; j_gene: TRBJ2-7; abundance: NA; CDR3nt: TGTGCCAGCAGCTCAGGGACAGGTCTCTCCTACGAGCAGTACTTC; CDR3aa: CASSSGTGLSYEQYF
v_gene: TRBV6-2/TRBV6-3; d_gene: NA; j_gene: TRBJ2-5; abundance: once; CDR3nt: TGTGCCAGCAGTTACTCCCAAGAGACCCAGTACTTC; CDR3aa: CASSYSQETQYF
v_gene: TRBV19; d_gene: NA; j_gene: TRBJ2-7; abundance: NA; CDR3nt: TGTGCCAGTAGTCTAAGCCTCTCCTACGAGCAGTACTTC; CDR3aa: CASSLSLSYEQYF
v_gene: TRBV5-8; d_gene: NA; j_gene: TRBJ2-7; abundance: NA; CDR3nt: TGTGCCAGCAGCTTGTCGGAGAGCTCCTACGAGCAGTACTTC; CDR3aa: CASSLSESSYEQYF
v_gene: TRBV3-1/TRBV3-2; d_gene: NA; j_gene: TRBJ2-5; abundance: NA; CDR3nt: TGTGCCAGCAGCCAAGATGGAGGGCTCATAAGGGAGACCCAGTACTTC; CDR3aa: CASSQDGGLIRETQYF
v_gene: TRBV11-3; d_gene: NA; j_gene: TRBJ1-4; abundance: NA; CDR3nt: TGTGCCAGCAGCTTAGCCCGAGCAACTAATGAAAAACTGTTTTTT; CDR3aa: CASSLARATNEKLFF
v_gene: TRBV30; d_gene: TRBD2; j_gene: TRBJ2-1; abundance: once; CDR3nt: TGTGCTTCGCCGGGACTAGCGGGGGGGATCTACAATGAGCAGTTCTTC; CDR3aa: CASPGLAGGIYNEQFF
v_gene: TRBV5-1; d_gene: NA; j_gene: TRBJ1-3; abundance: once; CDR3nt: TGCGCCAGCAGCCCCAGTGGGGACACCATATATTTT; CDR3aa: CASSPSGDTIYF
v_gene: TRBV19; d_gene: NA; j_gene: TRBJ1-1; abundance: NA; CDR3nt: TGTGCCAGTAGTCTACGGACAGCCCTGAACACTGAAGCTTTCTTT; CDR3aa: CASSLRTALNTEAFF
v_gene: TRBV6-4; d_gene: TRBD2; j_gene: TRBJ2-3; abundance: NA; CDR3nt: TGTGCCAGCAGACGGACTAGCGGGGGGCCCCCAGATACGCAGTATTTT; CDR3aa: CASRRTSGGPPDTQYF
v_gene: TRBV30; d_gene: NA; j_gene: TRBJ2-7; abundance: NA; CDR3nt: TGTGCCTGGAGTATCACAGTAATAGGCGAGCAGTACTTC; CDR3aa: CAWSITVIGEQYF
v_gene: TRBV11-3; d_gene: NA; j_gene: TRBJ2-1; abundance: NA; CDR3nt: TGTGCCAGCAGCCTCCCGGGACTGAACAATGAGCAGTTCTTC; CDR3aa: CASSLPGLNNEQFF
v_gene: TRBV14; d_gene: NA; j_gene: TRBJ2-7; abundance: NA; CDR3nt: TGTGCCAGCAGCCTAATAGCCAGCCGCTCCTACGAGCAGTACTTC; CDR3aa: CASSLIASRSYEQYF
v_gene: TRBV7-6; d_gene: TRBD1; j_gene: TRBJ2-1; abundance: NA; CDR3nt: TGTGCCAGCAGCTCGACGAACAGGGGGGCCTACAATGAGCAGTTCTTC; CDR3aa: CASSSTNRGAYNEQFF
v_gene: TRBV7-2; d_gene: NA; j_gene: TRBJ1-5; abundance: once; CDR3nt: TGTGCCAGCAGCTTAGTGGGGGAAGGTCAGCCCCAGCATTTT; CDR3aa: CASSLVGEGQPQHF
v_gene: TRBV19; d_gene: NA; j_gene: TRBJ1-1; abundance: NA; CDR3nt: TGTGCCAGTAGTTCCGGACCCGCTAAAAACACTGAAGCTTTCTTT; CDR3aa: CASSSGPAKNTEAFF
v_gene: TRBV5-1; d_gene: TRBD1; j_gene: TRBJ1-3; abundance: NA; CDR3nt: TGCGCCAGCAGCTTAAGTACAGGGGGCCAAAACACCATATATTTT; CDR3aa: CASSLSTGGQNTIYF
v_gene: TRBV30; d_gene: TRBD1; j_gene: TRBJ1-4; abundance: NA; CDR3nt: TGTGCCTGGAGTGGTACAGGGGCTACAACTAATGAAAAACTGTTTTTT; CDR3aa: CAWSGTGATTNEKLFF
v_gene: TRBV20-1; d_gene: NA; j_gene: TRBJ1-4; abundance: once; CDR3nt: TGCAGTGCCTACAATGAAAAACTGTTTTTT; CDR3aa: CSAYNEKLFF
v_gene: TRBV7-3; d_gene: NA; j_gene: TRBJ2-2; abundance: NA; CDR3nt: TGTGCCAGCAGCTTAACAGGGGCTCCTAACACCGGGGAGCTGTTTTTT; CDR3aa: CASSLTGAPNTGELFF
v_gene: TRBV7-3; d_gene: TRBD1; j_gene: TRBJ2-1; abundance: NA; CDR3nt: TGTGCCAGCAGCTTAACAGGGGGCATGGATGAGCAGTTCTTC; CDR3aa: CASSLTGGMDEQFF
v_gene: TRBV29-1; d_gene: TRBD1; j_gene: TRBJ1-2; abundance: NA; CDR3nt: TGCAGCGCGGGGGGGGACAGACACTATGGCTACACCTTC; CDR3aa: CSAGGDRHYGYTF
v_gene: TRBV5-6; d_gene: NA; j_gene: TRBJ1-1; abundance: NA; CDR3nt: TGTGCCAGCAGCTCGACCCCCAGCGGTCCAAGGAACACTGAAGCTTTCTTT; CDR3aa: CASSSTPSGPRNTEAFF
v_gene: TRBV7-9; d_gene: NA; j_gene: TRBJ1-5; abundance: NA; CDR3nt: TGTGCCAGCAGCTTAGAAGGGTCACATTATAGCAATCAGCCCCAGCATTTT; CDR3aa: CASSLEGSHYSNQPQHF
v_gene: TRBV9; d_gene: TRBD1; j_gene: TRBJ1-1; abundance: once; CDR3nt: TGTGCCAGCAGCTCCCACAGGGGAACTGAAGCTTTCTTT; CDR3aa: CASSSHRGTEAFF
v_gene: TRBV3-1/TRBV3-2; d_gene: NA; j_gene: TRBJ2-1; abundance: NA; CDR3nt: TGTGCCAGCAGCCAAGAATGGCAGGGTTTCAATGAGCAGTTCTTC; CDR3aa: CASSQEWQGFNEQFF
v_gene: TRBV30; d_gene: TRBD1; j_gene: TRBJ1-2; abundance: NA; CDR3nt: TGTGCCTGGAGTGTTTCGTGGACAGGGGGCTATGGCTACACCTTC; CDR3aa: CAWSVSWTGGYGYTF
v_gene: TRBV24-1; d_gene: TRBD1; j_gene: TRBJ1-5; abundance: NA; CDR3nt: TGTGCCACCAGTGACTCCGACAGGGATCAGCCCCAGCATTTT; CDR3aa: CATSDSDRDQPQHF
v_gene: TRBV10-3; d_gene: NA; j_gene: TRBJ2-7; abundance: NA; CDR3nt: TGTGCCATCAGTGATCAAGGGGGCGAGCAGTACTTC; CDR3aa: CAISDQGGEQYF
v_gene: TRBV7-9; d_gene: TRBD2; j_gene: TRBJ2-7; abundance: NA; CDR3nt: TGTGCCAGCAGCGCGCGGGGACTAGCGGGGAAGAGCTCCTACGAGCAGTACTTC; CDR3aa: CASSARGLAGKSSYEQYF